These 8 T cell receptor beta chains were sequenced from one sample in a study of cytotoxic CD8 clonotypes in ibrutinib-treated CLL. TCRdb's copy holds only in-frame clones and misses some; the assay was immunoSEQ multiplex PCR. The sample has some 46,000 clones, approximately 69% seen once. The input for sequencing was PBMCs, taken after 12 months of ibrutinib treatment. The receptors derive from a human donor with chronic lymphocytic leukemia.

This clone was counted once. This chain connects TRBV11-2 to TRBJ2-2; TRBD2 aligns across 8 bases. The CDR3 consists of 18 residues. V trimming: 6 bases; J trimming: 7 bases; junction bases outside the gene matches: 19. Per germline, CDR1 SGHAT and CDR2 FQNNGV. DNA for the CDR3: TGTGCCAGCAGGCGACTCGGGACTAGGGGCGGGAGTGGCGGGGAGCTGTTTTTT. Amino acid sequence: CASRRLGTRGGSGGELFF.

The rearrangement links TRBV28 to TRBJ1-4; D remains unclear. V shed 7 bases and J shed 8 bases, with 17 bases lying between them. Germline assignment: CDR1 MDHEN and CDR2 SYDVKM. This CDR3 region has 14 residues. The CDR3 DNA is TGTGCCAGCACCTCCGCTAGTTCGGACGAAAAACTGTTTTTT. It codes for CASTSASSDEKLFF. Supplemented by reference TRBV28 and TRBJ1-4, the full variable domain reads DVKVTQSSRYLVKRTGEKVFLECVQDMDHENMFWYRQDPGLGLRLIYFSYDVKMKEKGDIPEGYSVSREKKERFSLILESASTNQTSMYLCASTSASSDEKLFFGSGTQLSVL.

This clone ranks as medium-sized. This sequence joins TRBV12-5 and TRBJ1-1, with D hard to call. Germline V lookup: CDR1 LGHNT, CDR2 FRNRAP. This CDR3 contains 13 residues. The ends were cut back, 1 base at V and 0 bases at J, with 3 bases in the middle. The CDR3 sequence: CASGLEVNTEAFF. In DNA form, the CDR3 reads TGTGCTAGTGGTTTGGAAGTGAACACTGAAGCTTTCTTT. Complete variable domain (other parts from reference TRBV12-5 and TRBJ1-1): DARVTQTPRHKVTEMGQEVTMRCQPILGHNTVFWYRQTMMQGLELLAYFRNRAPLDDSGMPKDRFSAEMPDATLATLKIQPSEPRDSAVYFCASGLEVNTEAFFGQGTRLTVV.

CDR3 protein: CASSWTVGANVLTF. The CDR3 DNA sequence: TGTGCCAGCAGCTGGACAGTTGGGGCCAACGTCCTGACTTTC. The V call is TRBV28, the J call TRBJ2-6; tentatively, D is TRBD1 (6 bases). V dropped 6 bases and J dropped 3 bases, with 9 bases sitting between them. The CDR3 has 14 amino acids. Germline V lookup: CDR1 MDHEN, CDR2 SYDVKM.

This clone came up a few times. The chain carries TRBV11-3 and TRBJ2-3; 7 nucleotides line up with TRBD2. The CDR3 extends over 14 amino acids. V shed 5 bases and J 2 bases; nucleotides not matched to a gene: 4. The V gene's germline CDR1 is SGHNT and CDR2 YENEEA. CDR3 region: CASSRGLVTDTQYF. The DNA for the CDR3 is TGTGCCAGCAGCCGCGGACTAGTCACAGATACGCAGTATTTT. The full variable domain, with the rest looked up from reference TRBV11-3 and TRBJ2-3, is EAGVVQSPRYKIIEKKQPVAFWCNPISGHNTLYWYLQNLGQGPELLIRYENEEAVDDSQLPKDRFSAERLKGVDSTLKIQPAELGDSAVYLCASSRGLVTDTQYFGPGTRLTVL.

The chain links TRBV6-6 to TRBJ2-7, with D unclear. V was clipped by 1 base and J by 3 bases, with 7 bases between them. Germline V gene sequence: CDR1 MNHNY, CDR2 SVGAGI (reference sequence). The CDR3 consists of 13 residues. This CDR3 is CASSYFPSYEQYF. DNA of the CDR3: TGTGCCAGCAGTTACTTTCCCAGCTACGAGCAGTACTTC.

The chain carries TRBV12-5 and TRBJ1-1, with D possibly matching TRBD1 (5 bases). V was pared by 6 bases and J by 2 bases, with 10 bases between. CDR1 is LGHNT, CDR2 FRNRAP, per germline. This CDR3 has 13 residues. CDR3 amino acids: CASGLRDNTEAFF. CDR3 DNA sequence: TGTGCTAGTGGGCTAAGGGACAACACTGAAGCTTTCTTT.

This chain links TRBV18 with TRBJ1-2; TRBD1 agrees at 7 bases. Germline V gene sequence: CDR1 KGHSH, CDR2 LQKENI. V shed 2 bases, J shed 0 bases, and the junction held 9 bases outside the gene matches. The CDR3 contains 17 residues. CDR3 DNA: TGTGCCAGCTCACCAACACCCGGGACAGTCTCTAACTATGGCTACACCTTC. Protein product: CASSPTPGTVSNYGYTF. The variable domain in full, completed from reference TRBV18 and TRBJ1-2, reads NAGVMQNPRHLVRRRGQEARLRCSPMKGHSHVYWYRQLPEEGLKFMVYLQKENIIDESGMPKERFSAEFPKEGPSILRIQQVVRGDSAAYFCASSPTPGTVSNYGYTFGSGTRLTVV.